One T cell receptor (beta chain) is described in this entry. This specimen belongs to a study of T cell repertoires in cytomegalovirus infection. Study summary: Public TCR beta signature analysis indicated the presence of both CMV infection and matching HLA type.

TCRdb reprocessed the reads via MiXCR and lists one record per CDR3 protein. Counted here are 490,000 or so distinct CDR3 sequences, roughly 10% occurring once; the ten biggest clones make up 10%. Germline CDR1 reads DFQATT; CDR2 reads SNEGSKA (reference sequence). There are 13 residues in the CDR3. V was clipped by 3 bases and J by 4 bases, with 10 bases between them. The sample comprised PBMCs. This clonotype originated in a human donor in good health (CMV status not recorded). Some clones in this sample may be carry-over from other donors' samples. The V call is TRBV20-1, the J call TRBJ1-5; D uncertain. CDR3 DNA sequence: TGCAGTGCTAGTAATAAGGTGAATCAGCCCCAGCATTTT. Its protein product is CSASNKVNQPQHF.